These 18 T cell receptor beta chains were all obtained from the same sample, sequenced in a study of shared clonotypes between healthy human individuals. CD45RO negativity and positive selection for CCR7 defined naive CD8 cells, a population that excluded terminally differentiated effector memory CD45RA+ cells. The assay was immunoSEQ multiplex PCR, and TCRdb's table has in-frame clones only and misses some. The sample has roughly 590,000 clones, about 95% seen once. Sequencing used naive CD8+ T cells sorted from blood. These receptors all come from a woman aged 25 to 39 in good health.

The chain carries TRBV13 and TRBJ1-1, with TRBD1 as a possible D gene (5 bases). This CDR3 is built from 12 residues. The germline V and J ends were trimmed by 7 bases and 5 bases, with 11 bases remaining between them. CDR1 is PRHDT, CDR2 FYEKMQ, per germline (reference sequence). The CDR3 DNA is TGTGCCAGCATCGAGGGGCGGACTGAAGCTTTCTTT. It specifies CASIEGRTEAFF.

The count of this clone is one. The rearrangement links TRBV5-1 to TRBJ2-3, with D maybe TRBD2 (5 bases). CDR1 SGHRS and CDR2 YFSETQ come from the germline V gene. There are 18 residues in the CDR3. V lost 0 bases and J 8 bases, leaving 25 bases between the germline ends. CDR3 coding DNA: TGCGCCAGCAGCTTGGAGTGGGGAGTGGTCCAGTTCTTTGGTACGCAGTATTTT. Translation gives CASSLEWGVVQFFGTQYF.

CDR3 amino acids: CASSLGFRTGQYNEQFF. Written as DNA, the CDR3 is TGTGCCAGCAGCTTAGGTTTCCGGACAGGGCAATACAATGAGCAGTTCTTC. The chain has TRBV11-2 and TRBJ2-1; 8 nucleotides agree with TRBD1. CDR3 length equals 17 residues. V lost 1 base, J lost 4 bases, and 9 bases stayed unmatched. The germline V gene encodes CDR1 SGHAT and CDR2 FQNNGV.

The J gene is TRBJ2-1, the V gene TRBV4-1; 8 bases are shared with TRBD2. Germline CDR1 reads MGHRA; CDR2 reads YSYEKL. This CDR3 is built from 15 residues. J gave up 2 bases and V 1 base, and 1 base lay outside the gene matches. The chain's CDR3 is CASSQVTSAYNEQFF. In nucleotides, the CDR3 is TGCGCCAGCAGCCAAGTGACTAGCGCCTACAATGAGCAGTTCTTC.

The chain carries TRBV6-5 and TRBJ2-1; 10 bases fit TRBD2. The V gene end was trimmed by 6 bases and the J gene end by 4 bases; junction bases not matched to a gene: 6. Germline loops: CDR1 MNHEY, CDR2 SVGAGI. There are 15 residues in the CDR3. The CDR3 protein is CASSRLAGGYNEQFF. DNA for the CDR3: TGTGCCAGCAGCCGACTAGCGGGTGGTTACAATGAGCAGTTCTTC.

V and J are TRBV19 and TRBJ1-2; D remains ambiguous. Germline CDR1 reads LNHDA; CDR2 reads SQIVND (reference sequence). V was cut by 1 base and J by 4 bases, with 7 bases left in between. CDR3 length equals 13 residues. The CDR3 DNA reads TGTGCCAGTAGTATAGGGGTGGGCTATGGCTACACCTTC. This codes for CASSIGVGYGYTF.

This clone was counted once. The chain links TRBV10-1 to TRBJ2-5; 12 nucleotides match TRBD2. CDR1 is WNHNN, CDR2 SYGVQD, per germline (reference sequence). Losses at the gene ends were 3 bases for V and 4 bases for J; bases not matched to a gene: 6. The CDR3 sequence is 16 residues long. The CDR3 coding sequence is TGCGCCAGCAGTGATCTAGCGGGAGGGCCGCCAGAGACCCAGTACTTC. It encodes CASSDLAGGPPETQYF.

V and J are TRBV7-8 and TRBJ2-3, with D perhaps matching TRBD1 or TRBD2 (6 bases each). Germline lookup yields CDR1 SGHVS and CDR2 FQNEAQ. This CDR3 has 15 amino acids. Trimming shortened V by 5 bases and J by 4 bases, and 16 bases separated the two germline ends. The CDR3 region has the DNA TGTGCCAGCAGCCGGGGCTCGGGGGCCTCAGATACGCAGTATTTT. It is translated as CASSRGSGASDTQYF. Complete variable domain (other parts from reference TRBV7-8 and TRBJ2-3): GAGVSQSPRYKVAKRGQDVALRCDPISGHVSLFWYQQALGQGPEFLTYFQNEAQLDKSGLPSDRFFAERPEGSVSTLKIQRTQQEDSAVYLCASSRGSGASDTQYFGPGTRLTVL.

The chain links TRBV27 to TRBJ1-5; no clear D. Germline CDR1 MNHEY, CDR2 SMNVEV (reference sequence). The CDR3 is 16 residues long. V lost 6 bases, J lost 0 bases, and 15 bases lay in between. CDR3 sequence (DNA): TGTGCCAGCAGCGCGTTGGGGTTTTATAGCAATCAGCCCCAGCATTTT. Its translation is CASSALGFYSNQPQHF.

The V and J genes are TRBV27 and TRBJ2-7, with 10 nucleotides matching TRBD2. CDR3 length: 15 amino acids. Germline CDR1 and CDR2: MNHEY and SMNVEV (reference sequence). V shed 6 bases, J shed 4 bases, and the junction held 9 bases outside the gene matches. The CDR3 sequence is CASRMGSGRGYEQYF. CDR3 sequence (DNA): TGTGCCAGCAGAATGGGGAGCGGGAGGGGTTACGAGCAGTACTTC.

The rearrangement uses TRBV13 and TRBJ2-3; D may correspond to TRBD1 or TRBD2 (5 bases each). Germline loops: CDR1 PRHDT, CDR2 FYEKMQ (reference sequence). The CDR3 totals 13 residues. Trimming removed 1 base at V and 5 bases at J, with 7 bases between. For the CDR3, the DNA is TGTGCCAGCAGCTTAGTGGGGGAAGATACGCAGTATTTT. It translates to CASSLVGEDTQYF.

The V gene is TRBV5-6, the J gene TRBJ2-7, with no clear D. Between the trimmed V and J ends, which lost 2 bases and 6 bases, there was a span of 12 bases. Germline V gene sequence: CDR1 SGHDT, CDR2 YYEEEE. The CDR3 loop spans 13 amino acids. Here the CDR3 reads CASSFQVGGEQYF. CDR3 DNA: TGTGCCAGCAGCTTTCAGGTGGGCGGCGAGCAGTACTTC.

The gene calls are TRBV10-1 and TRBJ2-3, with D perhaps TRBD1 (5 bases). This CDR3 has 15 amino acids. V dropped 4 bases and J dropped 3 bases, with 14 bases sitting between them. Germline V gene lookup returns CDR1 WNHNN and CDR2 SYGVQD (reference sequence). The CDR3 reads CASSVGVGGTDTQYF. CDR3 sequence (DNA): TGCGCCAGCAGTGTAGGGGTTGGTGGTACAGATACGCAGTATTTT.

The rearrangement links TRBV19 to TRBJ2-5, with no clear D. TRBJ2-7 explains the end of the DNA better; the J call may be wrong. This CDR3 is built from 12 residues. The germline CDR1 and CDR2 sequences are LNHDA and SQIVND (reference sequence). The CDR3 region is CASSSPSYEQYF. CDR3 coding DNA: TGTGCCAGTAGCTCCCCGTCCTACGAGCAGTACTTC.

The chain carries TRBV7-9 and TRBJ2-5; D remains ambiguous. The CDR3 covers 15 residues. V lost 5 bases and J 1 base, leaving 14 bases between the germline ends. In germline, CDR1 is SEHNR, CDR2 FQNEAQ (reference sequence). As DNA, the CDR3 is TGTGCCAGCAGCGACCGGGCCTTGGGCCAAGAGACCCAGTACTTC. Translated, it gives CASSDRALGQETQYF.

The chain uses TRBV9 and TRBJ2-1; TRBD2 matches 8 bases. Trimming cost V 3 bases and J 2 bases; bases outside gene matches: 10. The germline V gene has CDR1 SGDLS and CDR2 YYNGEE. The CDR3 length is 17 residues. The CDR3 DNA reads TGTGCCAGCAGCGGGCGGGAGGCGGGAGCCCCCTACAATGAGCAGTTCTTC. Encoded protein: CASSGREAGAPYNEQFF.

Regarding this clone: The same CDR3 can be traced to other DNA sequences in this sample. The chain carries TRBV27 and TRBJ2-7; 7 bases align to TRBD2. This CDR3 has 13 residues. From germline, CDR1 is MNHEY and CDR2 SMNVEV (reference sequence). V dropped 4 bases and J dropped 2; count of bases not matched to a gene: 2. For the CDR3, the DNA is TGTGCCAGCAGTTCAGGACTAGCCTACGAGCAGTACTTC. Translating it yields CASSSGLAYEQYF.

In DNA, the CDR3 is TGTGCCAGCAGTTTCCCGACTAGCGGGAGCGTCGGCACCGGGGAGCTGTTTTTT. Residues: CASSFPTSGSVGTGELFF. The V gene is TRBV28, the J gene TRBJ2-2, with 12 positions matching TRBD2. J gave up 4 bases and V 3 bases, and 9 bases lay outside the gene matches. Germline CDR1 and CDR2: MDHEN and SYDVKM. This CDR3 has 18 residues.